The 12 T cell receptor beta chains listed next were all sequenced from one sample in a study of T cell changes during pregnancy in multiple sclerosis. TCRdb's table, derived via immunoSEQ multiplex PCR, lists solely in-frame clones and lacks some. This sample has about 84,000 clones, with about 95% found just once. Source: peripheral blood, taken in the third trimester of pregnancy. These receptors all come from a female donor with multiple sclerosis, enrolled in a pregnancy study.

V is TRBV7-2 and J is TRBJ2-3; 7 nucleotides line up with TRBD2. The CDR3 contains 16 residues. Germline V lookup: CDR1 SGHTA, CDR2 FQGNSA. J was trimmed by 3 bases and V by 1 base; bases with no gene match: 7. CDR3 DNA: TGTGCCAGCAGCTTAGTGTCGAGGGGAGGGACAGATACGCAGTATTTT. It translates to CASSLVSRGGTDTQYF.

This clone showed up just once. The chain couples TRBV11-1 to TRBJ1-5; D remains unclear. This CDR3 has 14 amino acids. The V gene's germline CDR1 is SGHAT and CDR2 FQDESV (reference sequence). V dropped 2 bases and J dropped 4 bases, with 9 bases sitting between them. CDR3 coding DNA: TGTGCCAGCAGCTTACTAGGAACTAATCAGCCCCAGCATTTT. This sequence encodes CASSLLGTNQPQHF.

The chain is built from TRBV2 and TRBJ1-2; D is perhaps TRBD1 (5 bases). Germline loops: CDR1 SNHLY, CDR2 FYNNEI. Trimming stripped 4 bases from V and 2 bases from J, with 8 bases between. This CDR3 has 13 amino acids. The CDR3 loop is CASSGGPNYGYTF. The CDR3 nucleotides are TGTGCCAGCAGTGGGGGCCCGAACTATGGCTACACCTTC.

This chain joins TRBV19 and TRBJ1-1; D ambiguous. The CDR3 runs 12 residues. Germline lookup yields CDR1 LNHDA and CDR2 SQIVND (reference sequence). Trimming stripped 7 bases from V and 0 bases from J, with 6 bases between. CDR3 DNA: TGTGCCAGTAATTTTATGAACACTGAAGCTTTCTTT. Its translation: CASNFMNTEAFF.

This clone came up once. This rearrangement joins TRBV4-2 to TRBJ1-1, with D unclear. The V end lost 5 bases, the J end lost 0 bases, and 7 bases lay between the germline ends. CDR1 is LGHNA and CDR2 is YNFKEQ in the germline V gene. The CDR3 extends over 13 amino acids. DNA of the CDR3: TGTGCCAGCAGCTCCGTAGTGAACACTGAAGCTTTCTTT. It is translated as CASSSVVNTEAFF.

V usage is TRBV10-3 and J usage is TRBJ2-7; the match to TRBD1 covers 9 bases. CDR1 is ENHRY and CDR2 is SYGVKD in the germline V gene. CDR3 length: 16 amino acids. Trimming at V came to 6 bases and at J to 1 base, leaving 10 bases not matched to a gene. CDR3 residues: CAISEPGQGGSYEQYF. CDR3 in DNA: TGTGCCATCAGCGAACCGGGACAGGGAGGTTCCTACGAGCAGTACTTC.

J is TRBJ2-1 and V is TRBV7-9; TRBD2 matches 10 bases. The V gene end was trimmed by 4 bases and the J gene end by 4 bases; junction bases not matched to a gene: 4. Per the germline V gene, CDR1 is SEHNR and CDR2 is FQNEAQ (reference sequence). This CDR3 is 15 amino acids long. The CDR3 sequence is CASSYTSGEYNEQFF. In DNA form, the CDR3 reads TGTGCCAGCAGCTATACTAGCGGGGAATACAATGAGCAGTTCTTC. The full variable domain, with the rest looked up from reference TRBV7-9 and TRBJ2-1, is DTGVSQNPRHKITKRGQNVTFRCDPISEHNRLYWYRQTLGQGPEFLTYFQNEAQLEKSRLLSDRFSAERPKGSFSTLEIQRTEQGDSAMYLCASSYTSGEYNEQFFGPGTRLTVL.

The chain recombines TRBV5-1 with TRBJ2-4; 9 bases are shared with TRBD1. The CDR3 consists of 17 residues. After removal of 4 bases from V and 1 base from J, the junction contained 9 bases not matched to a gene. The germline CDR1 and CDR2 sequences are SGHRS and YFSETQ. In DNA, the CDR3 is TGCGCCAGCAGCCGGGACAGGGTCAATGAGGCCAAAAACATTCAGTACTTC. It encodes CASSRDRVNEAKNIQYF.

V gene TRBV5-5 combines with J gene TRBJ2-2; tentatively, D is TRBD1 (5 bases). Germline V gives CDR1 SGHKS, CDR2 YYEKEE (reference sequence). The CDR3 is 14 amino acids. With 4 bases removed from V and 4 bases from J, the gap between germline ends came to 11 bases. The chain's CDR3 is CASSPIDSTGELFF. CDR3 coding DNA: TGTGCCAGCAGCCCAATTGACAGCACCGGGGAGCTGTTTTTT.

The V and J genes are TRBV4-2 and TRBJ1-4; no clear D gene. Between the trimmed V and J ends, which lost 0 bases and 8 bases, there was a span of 25 bases. CDR3 size: 19 residues. From germline, CDR1 is LGHNA and CDR2 YNFKEQ. The DNA of the CDR3 is TGTGCCAGCAGCCAAGATCTTATACGCGGGAAACAAGTTCGGGAAAAACTGTTTTTT. Translated: CASSQDLIRGKQVREKLFF.

The chain has TRBV11-3 and TRBJ2-5; possible D gene TRBD1, 6 bases. The CDR3 is 15 amino acids. Germline V lookup: CDR1 SGHNT, CDR2 YENEEA. V gave up 5 bases and J gave up 5 bases, with 18 bases separating them. The CDR3 spells CASSPGVQREETQYF. The CDR3 region has the DNA TGTGCCAGCAGCCCAGGGGTCCAGAGGGAGGAGACCCAGTACTTC.

This sequence joins TRBV9 and TRBJ1-6; no clear D. Germline CDR1 SGDLS, CDR2 YYNGEE. The ends were cut back, 4 bases at V and 8 bases at J, with 16 bases in the middle. This CDR3 is built from 15 residues. The DNA of the CDR3 is TGTGCCAGCAGCCTAACGGATACCCGGGATTCACCCCTCCACTTT. Translation: CASSLTDTRDSPLHF.